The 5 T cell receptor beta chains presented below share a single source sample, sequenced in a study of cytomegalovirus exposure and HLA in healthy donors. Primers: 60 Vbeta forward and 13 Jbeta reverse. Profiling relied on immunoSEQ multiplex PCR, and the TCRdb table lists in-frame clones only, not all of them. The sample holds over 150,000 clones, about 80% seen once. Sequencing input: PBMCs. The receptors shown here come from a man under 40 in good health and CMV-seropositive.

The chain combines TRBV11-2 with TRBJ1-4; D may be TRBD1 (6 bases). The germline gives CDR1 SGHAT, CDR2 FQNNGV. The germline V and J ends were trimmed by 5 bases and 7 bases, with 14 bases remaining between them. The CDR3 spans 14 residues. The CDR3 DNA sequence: TGTGCCAGCAGCCCCGCGGGGGGCGTTGAAAAACTGTTTTTT. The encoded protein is CASSPAGGVEKLFF.

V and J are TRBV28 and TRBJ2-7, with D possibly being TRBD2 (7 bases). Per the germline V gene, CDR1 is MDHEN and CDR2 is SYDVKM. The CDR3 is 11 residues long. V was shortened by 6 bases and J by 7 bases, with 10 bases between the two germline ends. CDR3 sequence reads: CASRGGGEQYF. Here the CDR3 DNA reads TGTGCCAGCAGGGGAGGGGGGGAGCAGTACTTC.

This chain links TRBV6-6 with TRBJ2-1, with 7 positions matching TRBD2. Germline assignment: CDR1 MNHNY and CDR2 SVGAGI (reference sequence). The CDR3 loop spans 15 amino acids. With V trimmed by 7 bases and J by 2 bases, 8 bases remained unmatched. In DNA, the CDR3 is TGTGCCAGCACACTAATCGCGGGGGCCTACAATGAGCAGTTCTTC. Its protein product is CASTLIAGAYNEQFF.

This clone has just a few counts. CDR3 nucleotides: TGCAGTGCTAGTCTAGGGGACGAGCAGTACTTC. It encodes CSASLGDEQYF. The rearrangement uses TRBV20-1 and TRBJ2-7; TRBD1 might be the D (5 bases). Deletions cut 3 bases from V and 5 bases from J, with 8 bases between. Germline V gives CDR1 DFQATT, CDR2 SNEGSKA (reference sequence). CDR3 length: 11 residues.

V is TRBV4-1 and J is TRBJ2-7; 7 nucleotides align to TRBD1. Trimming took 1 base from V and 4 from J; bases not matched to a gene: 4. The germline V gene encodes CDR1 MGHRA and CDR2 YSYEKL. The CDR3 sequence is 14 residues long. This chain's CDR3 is CASSQVGQHYEQYF. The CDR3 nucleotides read TGCGCCAGCAGCCAAGTGGGACAGCATTACGAGCAGTACTTC.